This passage covers 16 T cell receptor beta chains from one sample sequenced in a study of Graves' ophthalmopathy and Graves' hyperthyroidism (dated by TCRdb to the late 2010s). The reads were generated on an Illumina HiSeq 2000. For repertoire sequencing, the TCR beta CDR3 regions were amplified from RNA transcripts. The first round of RT-PCR was done with HTBI primers and the Qiagen OneStep RT-PCR kit, and was followed by a second round of multiplex PCR, then size selection and purification. TCRdb cleaned the public reads at Q25 with fastp, built clones with MiXCR and kept in-frame beta chains. For every CDR3 protein sequence, its rows merge into one entry that carries the most common genes and DNA. This sample holds about 210,000 distinct CDR3 sequences; approximately 28% were observed only once. The top ten clones comprise around 10% of the sample. Sequenced: peripheral blood. These receptors originate from a middle-aged man with Graves' ophthalmopathy. Donor details come from another sample of the same person, matched by shared clones.

The chain couples TRBV6-5 to TRBJ1-5; 9 bases are shared with TRBD1. The CDR3 has 17 residues. Unmatched junction bases numbered 9, after V lost 4 bases and J lost 2 bases. Germline-derived CDR1 and CDR2 are MNHEY and SVGAGI. The CDR3 region is CASSSLTDRGGNQPQHF. The CDR3 DNA reads as TGTGCCAGCAGTTCCCTCACCGACAGGGGGGGCAATCAGCCCCAGCATTTT.

This clonotype was recorded many times. The rearrangement uses TRBV29-1 and TRBJ2-4, with D perhaps given as TRBD1 or TRBD2 (6 bases each). In germline, CDR1 is SQVTM, CDR2 ANQGSEA. This CDR3 region has 14 residues. As DNA, the CDR3 is TGCAGTGTGGACCCGGGGGCCCGGGGAAACATTCAGTACTTC. It is translated as CSVDPGARGNIQYF.

The chain is built from TRBV6-2 or TRBV6-3 and TRBJ1-2; a possible D gene is TRBD1 (6 bases). The CDR3 is 14 amino acids. Germline CDR1 MNHEY, CDR2 SVGEGT. V was pared by 8 bases and J by 4 bases, with 17 bases between. The CDR3 bases are TGTGCCAGCGGGCCGGACAGTGTGGTCTATGGCTACACCTTC. This translates into CASGPDSVVYGYTF.

The genes are TRBV12-3 or TRBV12-4 and TRBJ2-6, with 8 positions matching TRBD1. The CDR3 runs to 16 residues. The V and J ends lost 2 bases and 4 bases, in that order; junction bases with no gene match: 4. CDR3 region: CASSLQGAVGANVLTF. The CDR3 DNA reads TGTGCCAGCAGTTTACAGGGGGCGGTCGGGGCCAACGTCCTGACTTTC.

The J gene is TRBJ1-1, the V gene TRBV24-1; D is unclear. Germline-derived CDR1 and CDR2 are KGHDR and SFDVKD. V was cut by 2 bases and J by 0 bases, with 9 bases left in between. This CDR3 spans 15 amino acids. CDR3 protein: CATSDSRGMNTEAFF. CDR3 bases: TGTGCCACCAGTGATTCGCGAGGGATGAACACTGAAGCTTTCTTT.

This clonotype was recorded at least ten times. This sequence joins TRBV19 and TRBJ1-5, with D perhaps matching TRBD1 (5 bases). Germline CDR1 and CDR2: LNHDA and SQIVND (reference sequence). Trimming took 0 bases from V and 1 from J, leaving 22 bases between them. The CDR3 spans 20 residues. This chain's CDR3 is CASSIEGWAGRSGSNQPQHF. The CDR3 DNA is TGTGCCAGTAGTATAGAGGGGTGGGCAGGGAGGAGTGGGAGCAATCAGCCCCAGCATTTT.

The sample holds many counts of this clonotype. The rearrangement joins TRBV12-3 or TRBV12-4 to TRBJ2-5; no firm D call. CDR3 length: 13 residues. Between the trimmed V and J ends, which lost 3 bases and 1 base, there was a span of 6 bases. The CDR3 nucleotides are TGTGCCAGCAGTTTTAACAGCCAAGAGACCCAGTACTTC. Residues: CASSFNSQETQYF.

This clonotype has at least ten counts. The genes are TRBV12-3 or TRBV12-4 and TRBJ2-2; 14 positions agree with TRBD2. V shed 8 bases and J 2 bases; nucleotides not matched to a gene: 4. This CDR3 has 16 residues. The CDR3 here is CASGGLAGGNTGELFF. In DNA, the CDR3 is TGTGCCAGCGGCGGACTAGCGGGAGGAAACACCGGGGAGCTGTTTTTT.

This clonotype has ten or more counts. This chain's CDR3 is CSARTGPNSPLHF. CDR3 DNA sequence: TGCAGTGCTAGGACAGGGCCCAATTCACCCCTCCACTTT. The rearrangement joins TRBV20-1 to TRBJ1-6; the match to TRBD1 covers 7 bases. Germline V CDR1 and CDR2: DFQATT, SNEGSKA (reference sequence). V shed 3 bases and J 7 bases; nucleotides not matched to a gene: 3. The CDR3 contains 13 residues.

The chain uses TRBV19 and TRBJ2-5; 14 nucleotides agree with TRBD2. The germline CDR1 and CDR2 sequences are LNHDA and SQIVND (reference sequence). Germline trimming cut 7 bases from V and 2 bases from J; bases unmatched to any gene: 9. The CDR3 is made up of 17 amino acids. The CDR3 DNA sequence: TGTGCCAGTACTATCGGACTAGCGGGAGGAAAACAAGAGACCCAGTACTTC. Translation: CASTIGLAGGKQETQYF.

The rearrangement joins TRBV6-2 or TRBV6-3 to TRBJ2-2; possibly TRBD2 for D (6 bases). Trimming took 2 bases from V and 7 from J, leaving 11 bases between them. This CDR3 comprises 14 residues. Germline CDR1 and CDR2: MNHEY and SVGEGT. Written as DNA, the CDR3 is TGTGCCAGCAGTTACGAGGGAGGTTACGGGGAGCTGTTTTTT. Its translation is CASSYEGGYGELFF.

This rearrangement joins TRBV6-2 or TRBV6-3 to TRBJ2-7, with a weak D call TRBD2 (6 bases). Germline CDR1 is MNHEY and CDR2 is SVGEGT. Trimming removed 5 bases at V and 2 bases at J, with 16 bases between. This CDR3 spans 15 amino acids. As DNA, the CDR3 is TGTGCCAGCAGTGACTTTAGCGGACGGACCTACGAGCAGTACTTC. As protein: CASSDFSGRTYEQYF.

The chain carries TRBV12-3 or TRBV12-4 and TRBJ2-7, with D possibly being TRBD1 (6 bases). This CDR3 is built from 16 residues. V was cut by 7 bases and J by 2 bases, with 21 bases left in between. The CDR3 DNA reads as TGTGCCAGCACCTATCCAACGGGACACGGACCCTACGAGCAGTACTTC. Its translation is CASTYPTGHGPYEQYF.

The V and J genes are TRBV6-1 and TRBJ1-1; perhaps TRBD1 as D (5 bases). CDR1 is MNHNS and CDR2 is SASEGT in the germline V gene. This CDR3 is 13 amino acids long. The V end lost 11 bases, the J end lost 3 bases, and 16 bases lay between the germline ends. This chain's CDR3 is CASTLGADTEAFF. The DNA of the CDR3 is TGTGCCTCAACCCTAGGGGCAGACACTGAAGCTTTCTTT.

The chain recombines TRBV9 with TRBJ1-3; D remains ambiguous. Trimming pared 4 bases from V and 0 bases from J, leaving 11 bases between. Per the germline V gene, CDR1 is SGDLS and CDR2 is YYNGEE. The CDR3 covers 15 residues. The CDR3 sequence: CASSPRQSSGNTIYF. Here the CDR3 DNA reads TGTGCCAGCAGCCCCAGGCAGTCCTCTGGAAACACCATATATTTT. Full variable domain (missing parts from reference TRBV9 and TRBJ1-3): DSGVTQTPKHLITATGQRVTLRCSPRSGDLSVYWYQQSLDQGLQFLIQYYNGEERAKGNILERFSAQQFPDLHSELNLSSLELGDSALYFCASSPRQSSGNTIYFGEGSWLTVV.

The chain has TRBV9 and TRBJ1-5; D is unclear. Germline V gives CDR1 SGDLS, CDR2 YYNGEE. V lost 1 base and J lost 6, with 8 bases in between. This CDR3 is built from 13 residues. For the CDR3, the DNA is TGTGCCAGCAGCGTATCTCCTGGTCAGCCCCAGCATTTT. Protein: CASSVSPGQPQHF. The full variable domain, rest sourced from reference TRBV9 and TRBJ1-5, is DSGVTQTPKHLITATGQRVTLRCSPRSGDLSVYWYQQSLDQGLQFLIQYYNGEERAKGNILERFSAQQFPDLHSELNLSSLELGDSALYFCASSVSPGQPQHFGDGTRLSIL.